Following are 25 T cell receptor beta chains from one sample sequenced in a study of blood T cell repertoires in COVID-19. Profiling relied on immunoSEQ multiplex PCR, and the TCRdb table lists in-frame clones only, not all of them. The sample lists some 190,000 clones; more than 70% were seen once. The sequenced sample consisted of peripheral blood. All receptors come from a woman aged 60-75 years with acute or convalescent COVID-19.

The chain links TRBV5-1 to TRBJ1-1, with D perhaps TRBD1 (5 bases). The V gene lost 3 bases and the J gene lost 7 bases, with 22 bases spanning the gap. Germline loops: CDR1 SGHRS, CDR2 YFSETQ. CDR3 length: 16 residues. The CDR3 loop is CASSSGSEGRRGEAFF. The CDR3 coding sequence is TGCGCCAGCAGCTCGGGCAGCGAGGGACGGCGGGGTGAAGCTTTCTTT.

The chain has TRBV25-1 and TRBJ1-1; D unresolved. The CDR3 covers 14 residues. Trimming removed 5 bases at V and 3 bases at J, with 13 bases between. Germline assignment: CDR1 MGHDK and CDR2 SYGVNS. CDR3 coding DNA: TGTGCCAGCAGTCCCCTCTCCCCTTACACTGAAGCTTTCTTT. It codes for CASSPLSPYTEAFF.

The chain has TRBV11-2 and TRBJ2-1; 7 nucleotides match TRBD2. CDR1 is SGHAT, CDR2 FQNNGV, per germline. This CDR3 has 15 amino acids. The V gene end was trimmed by 4 bases and the J gene end by 1 base; junction bases not matched to a gene: 4. CDR3 sequence reads: CASSSPGRSYNEQFF. In DNA, the CDR3 is TGTGCCAGCAGCTCCCCCGGGAGGTCCTACAATGAGCAGTTCTTC.

In its sample, this clone was seen once. In DNA, the CDR3 is TGTGCCAGCAGTTATTCTCGGGCGTTAGAGGGAGCTTTCTTT. Translating it yields CASSYSRALEGAFF. This chain links TRBV27 with TRBJ1-1; D ambiguous. The V and J ends lost 4 bases and 10 bases respectively, with 19 bases between them. The germline V gene has CDR1 MNHEY and CDR2 SMNVEV (reference sequence). The CDR3 totals 14 residues.

The chain employs TRBV18 and TRBJ1-1, with unresolved D. V lost 3 bases and J lost 3, with 8 bases in between. This CDR3 has 13 residues. Germline V CDR1 and CDR2: KGHSH, LQKENI. The CDR3 here is CASSPSGHTEAFF. CDR3 in DNA: TGTGCCAGCTCACCTTCGGGTCACACTGAAGCTTTCTTT.

J is TRBJ1-1 and V is TRBV5-1, with 8 bases fitting TRBD1. Per germline, CDR1 SGHRS and CDR2 YFSETQ. The length of the CDR3 is 15 residues. V lost 3 bases, J lost 1 base, and 5 bases stayed unmatched. The CDR3 reads CASSWGTGQNTEAFF. The DNA for the CDR3 is TGCGCCAGCAGCTGGGGGACAGGCCAGAACACTGAAGCTTTCTTT.

This clone was detected once. CDR3: CASSLRLGENTEAFF. The CDR3, as DNA: TGTGCCAGCAGCTTAAGGTTAGGAGAGAACACTGAAGCTTTCTTT. The chain combines TRBV7-6 with TRBJ1-1; D remains unclear. CDR3 length equals 15 residues. V was shortened by 2 bases and J by 1 base, with 11 bases between the two germline ends. Germline V gene lookup returns CDR1 SGHVS and CDR2 FNYEAQ.

The J gene is TRBJ1-1, the V gene TRBV19; 10 bases map to TRBD1. CDR1 is LNHDA and CDR2 is SQIVND in the germline V gene (reference sequence). After removal of 6 bases from V and 3 bases from J, the junction contained 7 bases not matched to a gene. The CDR3 has 15 residues. The CDR3 region has the DNA TGTGCCAGTAGCCCCAGACAGGGGGCTTACACTGAAGCTTTCTTT. Protein product: CASSPRQGAYTEAFF.

The rearrangement joins TRBV28 to TRBJ1-2, with 11 bases matching TRBD1. With 3 bases clipped from V and 6 bases from J, the junction kept 6 bases outside the gene matches. Germline CDR1 MDHEN, CDR2 SYDVKM. The CDR3 length is 15 residues. Written as DNA, the CDR3 is TGTGCCAGCAGTTTGCCCCCGGGACAGGGGGATGGCTACACCTTC. Protein sequence: CASSLPPGQGDGYTF.

The chain's CDR3 is CASSSSGGADTQYF. As DNA, the CDR3 is TGTGCCAGCAGCTCATCCGGGGGGGCAGATACGCAGTATTTT. The chain employs TRBV7-2 and TRBJ2-3; the match to TRBD2 covers 8 bases. Germline assignment: CDR1 SGHTA and CDR2 FQGNSA. The ends lost 4 bases at V and 4 bases at J; junction bases unmatched: 4. The CDR3 has 14 amino acids.

The V and J genes are TRBV30 and TRBJ2-1; TRBD2 is a possible D gene (6 bases). CDR3 length equals 15 residues. Trimming pared 3 bases from V and 4 bases from J, leaving 16 bases between. CDR1 and CDR2 from the germline V gene are GTSNPN and SVGIG (reference sequence). CDR3: CAWSPGSGPYNEQFF. The CDR3 region has the DNA TGTGCCTGGAGCCCCGGGAGCGGGCCTTACAATGAGCAGTTCTTC.

This rearrangement joins TRBV24-1 to TRBJ2-5; D is possibly TRBD2 (6 bases). Trimming cost V 4 bases and J 4 bases, with 9 bases left between them. The CDR3 spans 13 residues. The germline gives CDR1 KGHDR, CDR2 SFDVKD. CDR3 DNA sequence: TGTGCCACCAGTGACGGGGGAGGAGAGACCCAGTACTTC. It specifies CATSDGGGETQYF.

This sequence joins TRBV5-1 and TRBJ2-1; 10 bases fit TRBD2. Germline CDR1 is SGHRS and CDR2 is YFSETQ. The trim removed 7 bases at V and 5 bases at J, leaving 15 bases unmatched. The length of the CDR3 is 17 residues. In DNA, the CDR3 is TGCGCCAGCTCTCAGGGGCTACTAGCGGGACTCGACAATGAGCAGTTCTTC. The encoded protein is CASSQGLLAGLDNEQFF.

V gene TRBV25-1 combines with J gene TRBJ2-7; TRBD1 matches at 9 bases. Trimming at V came to 4 bases and at J to 4 bases, leaving 14 bases not matched to a gene. Looked up from germline, CDR1 is MGHDK and CDR2 is SYGVNS. This CDR3 spans 17 amino acids. The chain's CDR3 is CASSVSRTGTGWYEQYF. The CDR3 nucleotides are TGTGCCAGCAGTGTCTCAAGGACCGGGACAGGGTGGTACGAGCAGTACTTC.

The chain is built from TRBV28 and TRBJ1-1; perhaps TRBD1 as D (5 bases). Germline lookup yields CDR1 MDHEN and CDR2 SYDVKM. The CDR3 spans 15 residues. The V gene lost 8 bases and the J gene lost 4 bases, with 20 bases spanning the gap. CDR3 sequence reads: CASSIPAGVITEAFF. CDR3 nucleotides: TGTGCCAGCTCAATCCCGGCGGGGGTGATCACTGAAGCTTTCTTT.

This clone was observed a single time. This chain links TRBV5-1 with TRBJ2-1; no definite D call. Germline lookup yields CDR1 SGHRS and CDR2 YFSETQ. CDR3 length: 15 residues. The V and J ends lost 0 bases and 5 bases respectively, with 12 bases between them. CDR3 sequence (DNA): TGCGCCAGCAGCTTGGACCCAACAGTACACAATGAGCAGTTCTTC. Amino acid sequence: CASSLDPTVHNEQFF.

CDR3 amino acids: CASSRVASNTGELFF. CDR3 DNA sequence: TGTGCCAGTAGTAGGGTAGCGTCGAACACCGGGGAGCTGTTTTTT. The gene calls are TRBV19 and TRBJ2-2; D is possibly TRBD2 (5 bases). The CDR3 covers 15 residues. The ends were cut back, 4 bases at V and 0 bases at J, with 9 bases in the middle. CDR1 is LNHDA and CDR2 is SQIVND in the germline V gene (reference sequence).

The genes are TRBV5-1 and TRBJ2-7; 11 bases map to TRBD1. Germline V CDR1 and CDR2: SGHRS, YFSETQ. The CDR3 runs to 15 residues. Germline trimming cut 2 bases from V and 4 bases from J; bases unmatched to any gene: 5. Here the CDR3 DNA reads TGCGCCAGCAGCTTACCCGGGACAGGGGGTTACGAGCAGTACTTC. This sequence encodes CASSLPGTGGYEQYF.

The V call is TRBV4-1, the J call TRBJ1-1; D not certain. CDR3 size: 14 residues. In germline, CDR1 is MGHRA, CDR2 YSYEKL. The V gene lost 1 base and the J gene lost 4 bases, with 10 bases spanning the gap. The CDR3 loop reads CASSQVQVTTEAFF. The CDR3 nucleotides read TGCGCCAGCAGCCAAGTCCAGGTTACCACTGAAGCTTTCTTT.

V usage is TRBV28 and J usage is TRBJ1-4; 8 bases are a match to TRBD1. There are 13 residues in the CDR3. Trimming took 10 bases from V and 8 from J; bases not matched to a gene: 9. CDR1 and CDR2 (germline): MDHEN, SYDVKM. CDR3 protein: CATRDRSSEKLFF. DNA of the CDR3: TGTGCCACCCGGGACAGGAGTAGCGAAAAACTGTTTTTT.

The V gene is TRBV28, the J gene TRBJ2-3; TRBD2 matches 10 bases. CDR1 and CDR2 (germline): MDHEN, SYDVKM. The CDR3 consists of 16 residues. The trim removed 2 bases at V and 0 bases at J, leaving 2 bases unmatched. The CDR3 reads CASSLISGGSTDTQYF. The CDR3 DNA follows: TGTGCCAGCAGTTTAATTAGCGGGGGGAGCACAGATACGCAGTATTTT.

V usage is TRBV7-3 and J usage is TRBJ1-6, with 7 bases that match TRBD1. The CDR3 has 15 amino acids. V shed 4 bases, J shed 7 bases, and the junction held 7 bases outside the gene matches. Germline V CDR1 and CDR2: SGHTA, FQGTGA. The CDR3 is CASSSSATGNSPLHF. The DNA of the CDR3 is TGTGCCAGCAGCTCGTCCGCGACAGGGAATTCACCCCTCCACTTT. Full variable domain (rest looked up from reference TRBV7-3 and TRBJ1-6): GAGVSQTPSNKVTEKGKYVELRCDPISGHTALYWYRQSLGQGPEFLIYFQGTGAADDSGLPNDRFFAVRPEGSVSTLKIQRTERGDSAVYLCASSSSATGNSPLHFGNGTRLTVT.

The chain uses TRBV28 and TRBJ2-7; 8 bases are shared with TRBD2. This CDR3 comprises 14 residues. The trim removed 5 bases at V and 2 bases at J, leaving 5 bases unmatched. Per germline, CDR1 MDHEN and CDR2 SYDVKM. The CDR3 loop is CASSVSGRTYEQYF. The DNA for the CDR3 is TGTGCCAGCAGTGTAAGCGGGAGAACCTACGAGCAGTACTTC.

The chain couples TRBV7-8 to TRBJ1-5, with D perhaps matching TRBD1 (5 bases). The length of the CDR3 is 14 residues. Looked up from germline, CDR1 is SGHVS and CDR2 is FQNEAQ. V was cut by 5 bases and J by 3 bases, with 11 bases left in between. CDR3 coding DNA: TGTGCCAGCAGCACAAGACAGTTCAATCAGCCCCAGCATTTT. Its translation: CASSTRQFNQPQHF.

This clone was seen more than once but under ten times. The chain has TRBV18 and TRBJ1-3; D unresolved. The V gene's germline CDR1 is KGHSH and CDR2 LQKENI. This CDR3 is built from 16 residues. With 0 bases removed from V and 0 bases from J, the gap between germline ends came to 9 bases. In DNA, the CDR3 is TGTGCCAGCTCACCACCGGAGTTTACCTCTGGAAACACCATATATTTT. Translated: CASSPPEFTSGNTIYF.